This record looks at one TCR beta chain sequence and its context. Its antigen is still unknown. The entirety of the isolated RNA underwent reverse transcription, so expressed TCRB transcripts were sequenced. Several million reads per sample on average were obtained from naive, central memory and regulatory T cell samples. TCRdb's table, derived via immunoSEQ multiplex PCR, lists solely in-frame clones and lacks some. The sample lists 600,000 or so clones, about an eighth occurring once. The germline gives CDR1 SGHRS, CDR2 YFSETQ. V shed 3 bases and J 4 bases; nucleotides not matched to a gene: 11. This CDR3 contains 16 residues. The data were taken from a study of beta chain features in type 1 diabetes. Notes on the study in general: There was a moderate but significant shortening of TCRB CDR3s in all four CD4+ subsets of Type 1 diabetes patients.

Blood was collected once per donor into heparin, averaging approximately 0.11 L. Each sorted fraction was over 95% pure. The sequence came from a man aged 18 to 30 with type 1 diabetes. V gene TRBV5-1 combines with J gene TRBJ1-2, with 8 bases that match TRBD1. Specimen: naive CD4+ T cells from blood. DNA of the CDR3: TGCGCCAGCAGCTGGGAGGGACAGGCCAGTGGCTATGGCTACACCTTC. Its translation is CASSWEGQASGYGYTF.